This T cell receptor (beta chain) was identified during a study of identical twins. The length of the CDR3 is 15 residues. Germline V gene data show CDR1 as MNHEY and CDR2 as SMNVEV (reference sequence). The J segment lost 2 bases and the V segment lost 5 bases, leaving 8 bases of the junction unmatched. This clonotype appeared a few times. Carrying unique molecular identifiers, the cDNA also gained a universal primer site through template switching. TCRdb used MiXCR to reprocess the 5' RACE reads, holding one entry per CDR3 protein. This table holds under 250,000 distinct CDR3 sequences, roughly 7.5% found once. A further study also used this sample, focusing on yellow fever vaccine responses in identical twins.

The chain combines TRBV27 with TRBJ2-7, with 8 bases identical to TRBD1. What was sequenced was CD8+ T cells sorted from blood. The sequence was collected from a woman between 18 and 30 years old in good health. CDR3: CASSPGQGRTYEQYF. For the CDR3, the DNA is TGTGCCAGCAGTCCCGGACAGGGAAGGACCTACGAGCAGTACTTC.